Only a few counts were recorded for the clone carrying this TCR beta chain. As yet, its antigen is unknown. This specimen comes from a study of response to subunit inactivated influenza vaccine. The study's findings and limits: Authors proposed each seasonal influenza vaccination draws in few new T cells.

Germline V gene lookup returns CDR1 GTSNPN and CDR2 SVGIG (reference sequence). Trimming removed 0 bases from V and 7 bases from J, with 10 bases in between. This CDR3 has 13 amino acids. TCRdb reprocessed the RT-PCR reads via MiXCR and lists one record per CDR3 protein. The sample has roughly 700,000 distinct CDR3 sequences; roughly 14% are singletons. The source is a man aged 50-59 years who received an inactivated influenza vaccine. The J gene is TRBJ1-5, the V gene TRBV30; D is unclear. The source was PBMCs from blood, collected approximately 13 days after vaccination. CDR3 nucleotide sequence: TGTGCCTGGAGTGTACGGGGTCGACAGCCCCAGCATTTT. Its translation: CAWSVRGRQPQHF.